The source of this T cell receptor beta chain is a study of blood T cell repertoires in COVID-19. Under the authors' procedure: Quantification of nucleated cells was approximated via reference gene primer amplification. Clones were sequenced by immunoSEQ multiplex PCR, and TCRdb holds only the in-frame ones, with some missing. Clonal size and the V and J genes are those of that table, whereas D and trimming came from the DNA. The top ten hold 10% to 13% of the sample, which has about 90,000 clones, 80% seen once. The V end lost 3 bases, the J end lost 7 bases, and 16 bases lay between the germline ends. The germline V gene encodes CDR1 SGHDN and CDR2 FVKESK. CDR3 length equals 14 residues.

The chain is built from TRBV14 and TRBJ2-7; no definite D call. This TCR derives from a woman aged 70-85 years with acute or convalescent COVID-19. Sequences were obtained from peripheral blood. The CDR3 sequence: CASSHFQSFGEQYF. In nucleotides, the CDR3 is TGTGCCAGCAGCCATTTCCAGTCCTTCGGGGAGCAGTACTTC.